This TCR beta chain was sequenced in a study of cytomegalovirus exposure and HLA in healthy donors. Study-level points and caveats: A prior analysis recorded that most TCR beta V segments were productive about 87% or about 30% of the time. A reported reduction in N-insertions relative to the 666-donor mean was seen in an Asian-associated ancestry cluster in a later analysis. Available immune exposure information covered CMV serostatus only. An apparent linkage of common viral pathogens to several of the most significant clusters emerged in a later analysis.

This clone turned up a few times. Its antigen is not identified. Germline loops: CDR1 MNHEY, CDR2 SVGAGI. This CDR3 spans 14 amino acids. Trimming took 0 bases from V and 6 from J, leaving 10 bases between them. The PCR employed 60 Vbeta primers together with 13 Jbeta primers. The method was immunoSEQ multiplex PCR; TCRdb's version includes in-frame clones alone and lacks a portion of them. The table lists 90,000 to 120,000 clones, 60% to 80% of them singletons. The clonotype was recovered from a man aged 18-30 years in good health and CMV-seronegative. The chain is built from TRBV6-5 and TRBJ2-3, with TRBD1 as a possible D gene (5 bases). The specimen sequenced was PBMCs. CDR3 protein: CASSYSTVVDTQYF. In nucleotides, the CDR3 is TGTGCCAGCAGTTACTCGACAGTAGTGGATACGCAGTATTTT.